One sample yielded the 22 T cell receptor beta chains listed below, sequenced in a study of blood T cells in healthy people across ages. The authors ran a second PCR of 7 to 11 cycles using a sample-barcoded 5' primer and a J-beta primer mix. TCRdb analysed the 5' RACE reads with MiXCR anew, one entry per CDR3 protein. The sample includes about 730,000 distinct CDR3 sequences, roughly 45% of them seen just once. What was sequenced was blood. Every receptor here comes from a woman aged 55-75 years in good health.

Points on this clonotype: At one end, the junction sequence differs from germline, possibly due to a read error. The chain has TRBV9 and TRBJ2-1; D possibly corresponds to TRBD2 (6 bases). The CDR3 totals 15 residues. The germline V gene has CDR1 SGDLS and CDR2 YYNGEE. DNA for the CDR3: TGCGCCAGCAGCGGAGGGCCTACGACCTACAATGAGCAGTTCTTC. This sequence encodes CASSGGPTTYNEQFF.

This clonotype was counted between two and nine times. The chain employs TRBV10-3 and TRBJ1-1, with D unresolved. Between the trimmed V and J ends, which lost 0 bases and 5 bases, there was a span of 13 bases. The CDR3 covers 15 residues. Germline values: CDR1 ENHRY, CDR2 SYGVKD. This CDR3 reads CAISESWTTKTEAFF. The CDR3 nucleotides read TGTGCCATCAGTGAGTCCTGGACGACCAAGACTGAAGCTTTCTTT.

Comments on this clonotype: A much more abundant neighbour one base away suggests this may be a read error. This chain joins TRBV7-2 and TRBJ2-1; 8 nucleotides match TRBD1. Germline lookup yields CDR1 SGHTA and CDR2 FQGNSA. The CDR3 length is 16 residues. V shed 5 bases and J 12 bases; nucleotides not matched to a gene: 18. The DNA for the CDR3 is TGTGCCAGCAGCCTCCGGACAGGGAGGTCCACCGGTGTGCAGTTCTTC. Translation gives CASSLRTGRSTGVQFF.

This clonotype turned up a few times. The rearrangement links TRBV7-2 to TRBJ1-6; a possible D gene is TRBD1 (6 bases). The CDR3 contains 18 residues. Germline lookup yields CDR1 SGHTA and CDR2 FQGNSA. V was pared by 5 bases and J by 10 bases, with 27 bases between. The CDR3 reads CASSPSILMGGASSPLHF. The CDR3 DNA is TGTGCCAGCAGCCCCTCTATCCTAATGGGGGGGGCAAGCTCACCCCTCCACTTT. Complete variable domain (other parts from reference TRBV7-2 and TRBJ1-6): GAGVSQSPSNKVTEKGKDVELRCDPISGHTALYWYRQSLGQGLEFLIYFQGNSAPDKSGLPSDRFSAERTGGSVSTLTIQRTQQEDSAVYLCASSPSILMGGASSPLHFGNGTRLTVT.

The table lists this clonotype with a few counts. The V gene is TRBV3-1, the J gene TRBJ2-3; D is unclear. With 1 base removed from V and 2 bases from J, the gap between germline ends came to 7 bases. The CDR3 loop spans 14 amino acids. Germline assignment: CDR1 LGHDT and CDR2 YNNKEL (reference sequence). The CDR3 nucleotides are TGTGCCAGCAGCCAAGGAGCTACCACAGATACGCAGTATTTT. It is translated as CASSQGATTDTQYF.

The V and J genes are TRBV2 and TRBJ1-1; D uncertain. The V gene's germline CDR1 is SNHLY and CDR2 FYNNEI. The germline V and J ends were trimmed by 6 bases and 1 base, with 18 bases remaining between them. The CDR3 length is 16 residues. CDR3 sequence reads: CASRNEQNFWNTEAFF. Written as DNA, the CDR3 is TGTGCCAGCAGAAATGAACAAAACTTTTGGAACACTGAAGCTTTCTTT.

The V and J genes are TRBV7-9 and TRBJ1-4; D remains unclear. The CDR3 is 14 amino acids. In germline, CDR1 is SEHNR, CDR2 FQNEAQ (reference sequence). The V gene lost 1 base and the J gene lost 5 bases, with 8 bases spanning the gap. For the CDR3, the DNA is TGTGCCAGCAGCTTAGGACATGGGAATGAAAAACTGTTTTTT. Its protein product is CASSLGHGNEKLFF.

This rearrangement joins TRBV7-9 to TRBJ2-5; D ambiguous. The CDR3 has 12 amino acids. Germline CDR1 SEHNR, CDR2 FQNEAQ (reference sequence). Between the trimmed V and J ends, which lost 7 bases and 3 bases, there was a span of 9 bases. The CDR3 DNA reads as TGTGCCAGCACCTCCGAAGAAGAGACCCAGTACTTC. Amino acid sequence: CASTSEEETQYF.

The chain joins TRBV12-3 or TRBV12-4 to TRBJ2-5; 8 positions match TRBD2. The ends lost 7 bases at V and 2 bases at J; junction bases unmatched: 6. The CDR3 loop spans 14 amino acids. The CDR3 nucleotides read TGTGCCAGCACCACTAGCGGCTTGCAAGAGACCCAGTACTTC. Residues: CASTTSGLQETQYF.

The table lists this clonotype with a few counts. CDR3 residues: CASSDYSTNEQYF. The CDR3 bases are TGTGCCAGCAGTGATTACTCGACAAATGAGCAGTACTTC. V is TRBV6-4 and J is TRBJ2-5; the D is unclear. The germline gives CDR1 MRHNA, CDR2 SNTAGT. Deletions cut 3 bases from V and 11 bases from J, with 16 bases between. This CDR3 is built from 13 residues.

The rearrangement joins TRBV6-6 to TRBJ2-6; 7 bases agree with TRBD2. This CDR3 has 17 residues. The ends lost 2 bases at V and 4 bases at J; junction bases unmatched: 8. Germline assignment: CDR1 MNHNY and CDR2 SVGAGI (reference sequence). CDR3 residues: CASSYGGGEAGANVLTF. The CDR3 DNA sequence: TGTGCCAGCAGTTACGGCGGGGGAGAGGCCGGGGCCAACGTCCTGACTTTC.

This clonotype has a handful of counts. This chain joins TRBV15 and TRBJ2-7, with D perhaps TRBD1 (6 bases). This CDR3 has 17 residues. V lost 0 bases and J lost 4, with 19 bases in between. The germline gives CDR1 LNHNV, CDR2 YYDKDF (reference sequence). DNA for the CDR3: TGTGCCACCAGCAGAGACGCATCTGGGGGCCTTCCATACGAGCAGTACTTC. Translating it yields CATSRDASGGLPYEQYF.

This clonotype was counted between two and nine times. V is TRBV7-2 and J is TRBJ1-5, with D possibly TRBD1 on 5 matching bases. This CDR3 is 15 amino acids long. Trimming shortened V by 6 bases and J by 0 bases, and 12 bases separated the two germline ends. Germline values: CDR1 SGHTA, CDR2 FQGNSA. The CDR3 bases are TGTGCCAGCAGTCAGGCGGGGGTTAGCAATCAGCCCCAGCATTTT. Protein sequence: CASSQAGVSNQPQHF.

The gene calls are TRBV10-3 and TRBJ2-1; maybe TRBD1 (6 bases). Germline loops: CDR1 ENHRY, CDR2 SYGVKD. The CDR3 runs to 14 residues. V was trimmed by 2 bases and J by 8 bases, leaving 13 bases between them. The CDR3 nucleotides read TGTGCCATCAGTGAGGGGGACATTGGTCATGAGCAGTTCTTC. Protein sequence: CAISEGDIGHEQFF.

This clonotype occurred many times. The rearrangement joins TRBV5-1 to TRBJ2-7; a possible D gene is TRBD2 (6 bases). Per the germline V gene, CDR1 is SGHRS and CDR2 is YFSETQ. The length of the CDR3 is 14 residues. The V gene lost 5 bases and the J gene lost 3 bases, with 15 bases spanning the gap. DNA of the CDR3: TGCGCCAGCAGACCCTCGGGACTCGGCTACGAGCAGTACTTC. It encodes CASRPSGLGYEQYF.

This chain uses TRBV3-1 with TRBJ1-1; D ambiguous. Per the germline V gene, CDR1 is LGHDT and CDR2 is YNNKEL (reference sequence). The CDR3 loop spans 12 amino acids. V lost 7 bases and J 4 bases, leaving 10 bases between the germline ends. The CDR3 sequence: CASTAAGTEAFF. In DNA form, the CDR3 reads TGTGCCAGCACGGCAGCAGGCACTGAAGCTTTCTTT. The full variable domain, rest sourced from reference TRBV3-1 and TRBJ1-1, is DTAVSQTPKYLVTQMGNDKSIKCEQNLGHDTMYWYKQDSKKFLKIMFSYNNKELIINETVPNRFSPKSPDKAHLNLHINSLELGDSAVYFCASTAAGTEAFFGQGTRLTVV.

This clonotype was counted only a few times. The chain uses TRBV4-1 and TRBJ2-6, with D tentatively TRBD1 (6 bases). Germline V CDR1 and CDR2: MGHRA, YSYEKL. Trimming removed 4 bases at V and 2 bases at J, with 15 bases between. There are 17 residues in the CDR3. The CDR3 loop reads CASSRATGTPGANVLTF. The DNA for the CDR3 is TGCGCCAGCAGCCGGGCCACAGGGACCCCTGGGGCCAACGTCCTGACTTTC.

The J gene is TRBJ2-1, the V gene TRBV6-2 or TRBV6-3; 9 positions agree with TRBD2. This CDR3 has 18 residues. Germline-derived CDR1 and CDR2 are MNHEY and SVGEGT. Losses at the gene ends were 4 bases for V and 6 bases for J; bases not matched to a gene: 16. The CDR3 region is CASSFVPGTSGPVNEQFF. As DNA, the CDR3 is TGTGCCAGCAGTTTCGTGCCTGGAACTAGCGGGCCCGTCAATGAGCAGTTCTTC.

The chain's CDR3 is CAISGSFIGSNQPQHF. The CDR3 DNA reads as TGTGCCATCAGTGGGAGTTTTATTGGTAGCAATCAGCCCCAGCATTTT. The J gene is TRBJ1-5, the V gene TRBV10-3; no reliable D call. Germline V gene lookup returns CDR1 ENHRY and CDR2 SYGVKD. This CDR3 is 16 amino acids long. The V gene lost 4 bases and the J gene lost 0 bases, with 13 bases spanning the gap.

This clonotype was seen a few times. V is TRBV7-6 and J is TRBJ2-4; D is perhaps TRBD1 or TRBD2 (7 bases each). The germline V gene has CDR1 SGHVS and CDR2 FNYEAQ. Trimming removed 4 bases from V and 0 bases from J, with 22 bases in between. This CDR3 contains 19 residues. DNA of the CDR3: TGTGCCAGCAGCTGGGGGGGAATACAGGGGCGGGGAGCCAAAAACATTCAGTACTTC. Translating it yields CASSWGGIQGRGAKNIQYF.

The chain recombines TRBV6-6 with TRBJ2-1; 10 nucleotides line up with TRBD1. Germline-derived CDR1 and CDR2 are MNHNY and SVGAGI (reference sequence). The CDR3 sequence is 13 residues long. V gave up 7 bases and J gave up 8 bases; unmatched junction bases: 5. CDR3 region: CASMRDRGHEQFF. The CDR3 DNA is TGTGCCAGCATGCGGGACAGGGGACATGAGCAGTTCTTC.

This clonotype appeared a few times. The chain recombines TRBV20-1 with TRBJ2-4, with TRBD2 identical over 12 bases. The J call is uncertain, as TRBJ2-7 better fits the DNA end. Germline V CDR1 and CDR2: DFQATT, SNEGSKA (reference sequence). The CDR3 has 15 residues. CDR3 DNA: TGCAGTGCTAGAGCCAGACTAGCGGGAGCAGCCGAGCAGTACTTC. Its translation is CSARARLAGAAEQYF.